This TCR beta chain comes out of a study of a mutant IDH1 vaccine in newly diagnosed glioma. Study details: Antecedent treatment encompassed radiotherapy, temozolomide, or their combination; the majority received both.

The time point denotes: baseline, week 1 (first vaccination visit). Described treatment: pre-vaccination baseline after standard-of-care therapy. The CDR3 has 11 amino acids. Germline CDR1 reads SQVTM; CDR2 reads ANQGSEA. The V gene lost 6 bases and the J gene lost 5 bases, with 8 bases spanning the gap. Overall study results and limits: Pseudoprogression apparently lacked any relation to changes in top peripheral T cell clonotypes. Evidence of vaccine-induced immune responses was documented in roughly 93% of patients.

With regard to this clone: Antigen unknown.

Profiling relied on immunoSEQ multiplex PCR, and the TCRdb table lists in-frame clones only, not all of them. Of 75,000 to 100,000 clones in the sample, around nine tenths were seen once. The TCR comes from a woman aged 45 to 65 with glioma. The sequenced sample was PBMCs, obtained from a glioma patient treated with radiotherapy, temozolomide or both. This sequence joins TRBV29-1 and TRBJ2-1; D gene uncertain. The CDR3 spells CSVKSHNEQFF. The CDR3 bases are TGCAGCGTAAAATCCCACAATGAGCAGTTCTTC.